These 16 T cell receptor beta chains came from one sample sequenced in a study of cytomegalovirus exposure and HLA in healthy donors. The PCR made use of 60 Vbeta and 13 Jbeta primers. TCRdb's table, derived via immunoSEQ multiplex PCR, lists solely in-frame clones and lacks some. The repertoire consists of over 100,000 clones, with around three quarters occurring once and the leading ten covering approximately 5%. Sequencing was carried out using PBMCs. Receptor source: a young woman in good health and CMV-seropositive.

This chain links TRBV28 with TRBJ2-7, with D perhaps matching TRBD2 (5 bases). Trimming shortened V by 6 bases and J by 6 bases, and 18 bases separated the two germline ends. CDR3 length: 14 residues. In germline, CDR1 is MDHEN, CDR2 SYDVKM. DNA of the CDR3: TGTGCCAGCAGCCGCGCGGCTGCGGGTGGCGAGCAGTACTTC. Amino acid sequence: CASSRAAAGGEQYF.

The chain is built from TRBV7-9 and TRBJ2-5, with 9 bases aligning to TRBD2. CDR3 length equals 18 residues. CDR1 and CDR2 (germline): SEHNR, FQNEAQ (reference sequence). V dropped 1 base and J dropped 3; count of bases not matched to a gene: 12. CDR3 in amino acids: CASSLVILGGREEETQYF. For the CDR3, the DNA is TGTGCCAGCAGCTTAGTGATTCTAGGCGGGAGGGAAGAAGAGACCCAGTACTTC.

This chain connects TRBV13 to TRBJ1-2, with 7 bases fitting TRBD1. Per the germline V gene, CDR1 is PRHDT and CDR2 is FYEKMQ (reference sequence). Trimming at V came to 5 bases and at J to 2 bases, leaving 8 bases not matched to a gene. The CDR3 sequence is 15 residues long. The CDR3 here is CASSHGTEENYGYTF. The CDR3 bases are TGTGCCAGCAGCCACGGGACAGAAGAAAACTATGGCTACACCTTC.

A remark on this clone: Other DNA sequences in this specimen translate into the identical CDR3. The chain is built from TRBV5-1 and TRBJ2-7; no definite D call. The length of the CDR3 is 12 residues. V was shortened by 4 bases and J by 0 bases, with 5 bases between the two germline ends. Germline loops: CDR1 SGHRS, CDR2 YFSETQ. CDR3 loop: CASSADSYEQYF. CDR3 bases: TGCGCCAGCAGCGCAGACTCCTACGAGCAGTACTTC.

The gene calls are TRBV5-6 and TRBJ1-5; TRBD1 aligns across 8 bases. In germline, CDR1 is SGHDT, CDR2 YYEEEE. The CDR3 sequence is 15 residues long. J was trimmed by 3 bases and V by 1 base; bases with no gene match: 3. CDR3 DNA sequence: TGTGCCAGCAGCTTGAGGACAGGGCTCAATCAGCCCCAGCATTTT. Protein: CASSLRTGLNQPQHF.

The chain recombines TRBV2 with TRBJ2-4; a possible D gene is TRBD2 (5 bases). The CDR3 loop spans 12 amino acids. CDR1 is SNHLY and CDR2 is FYNNEI in the germline V gene. V was cut by 8 bases and J by 9 bases, with 14 bases left in between. Written as DNA, the CDR3 is TGTGCCAGCGCCCCTGGGGAGAGCATTCAGTACTTC. It codes for CASAPGESIQYF.

The chain recombines TRBV19 with TRBJ2-2, with a tentative D call TRBD2 (5 bases). V was shortened by 1 base and J by 6 bases, with 9 bases between the two germline ends. CDR1 is LNHDA, CDR2 SQIVND, per germline (reference sequence). This CDR3 spans 14 amino acids. The CDR3 DNA reads as TGTGCCAGTAGTATAGCGGGATTATCCGGGGAGCTGTTTTTT. This translates into CASSIAGLSGELFF.

This clone was found once. This sequence joins TRBV7-9 and TRBJ1-6; D is uncertain. V lost 2 bases and J 5 bases, leaving 7 bases between the germline ends. The CDR3 covers 14 residues. Germline CDR1 reads SEHNR; CDR2 reads FQNEAQ (reference sequence). The CDR3 region has the DNA TGTGCCAGCAGCTTACAGGCACATAATTCACCCCTCCACTTT. Protein sequence: CASSLQAHNSPLHF.

This clone was counted once. The chain is built from TRBV7-9 and TRBJ1-1; the match to TRBD1 covers 8 bases. J lost 3 bases, V lost 8 bases, and 8 bases had no gene match. The germline CDR1 and CDR2 sequences are SEHNR and FQNEAQ (reference sequence). The CDR3 totals 14 residues. CDR3 bases: TGTGCCAGCCTTACCCAGGGGGCCGACACTGAAGCTTTCTTT. Translating it yields CASLTQGADTEAFF.

The rearrangement uses TRBV28 and TRBJ2-7, with TRBD1 matching over 10 bases. The CDR3 sequence is 14 residues long. V gave up 3 bases and J gave up 4 bases; unmatched junction bases: 3. The germline gives CDR1 MDHEN, CDR2 SYDVKM. The CDR3 nucleotides are TGTGCCAGCAGTTTTCTGGGACAGGGGTACGAGCAGTACTTC. Amino acids: CASSFLGQGYEQYF.

There are a few counts of this clone. The genes are TRBV9 and TRBJ2-2, with D possibly matching TRBD1 (6 bases). The CDR3 extends over 14 amino acids. CDR1 and CDR2 from the germline V gene are SGDLS and YYNGEE. Trimming shortened V by 5 bases and J by 1 base, and 9 bases separated the two germline ends. This CDR3 reads CASRRQENTGELFF. CDR3 nucleotides: TGTGCCAGCAGACGACAGGAGAACACCGGGGAGCTGTTTTTT.

This clone was picked up one time. CDR3 bases: TGCAGCGTTGCCGCAGGCTACCCTCGGTACGAGCAGTACTTC. It translates to CSVAAGYPRYEQYF. V gene TRBV29-1 combines with J gene TRBJ2-7; D is ambiguous. V gave up 4 bases and J gave up 4 bases, with 17 bases separating them. Germline CDR1 and CDR2: SQVTM and ANQGSEA. The CDR3 is 14 residues long.

The V call is TRBV10-3, the J call TRBJ2-1, with TRBD2 matching 10 bases. V trimming: 7 bases; J trimming: 5 bases; junction bases outside the gene matches: 5. Germline V CDR1 and CDR2: ENHRY, SYGVKD. This CDR3 region has 14 residues. CDR3 protein: CAIMRTSGDNEQFF. CDR3 nucleotides: TGTGCCATCATGAGGACTAGCGGAGACAATGAGCAGTTCTTC.

In its sample, this clone was seen once. The V call is TRBV27, the J call TRBJ2-7; 7 bases are shared with TRBD1. Germline V gives CDR1 MNHEY, CDR2 SMNVEV (reference sequence). CDR3 size: 14 residues. Unmatched junction bases numbered 10, after V lost 6 bases and J lost 5 bases. The DNA of the CDR3 is TGTGCCAGCAGCTCGACAGGGCCTCTGGACGAGCAGTACTTC. This gives the protein CASSSTGPLDEQYF.

The V and J genes are TRBV2 and TRBJ2-5; tentatively, D is TRBD1 (5 bases). Germline CDR1 is SNHLY and CDR2 is FYNNEI. The CDR3 has 14 amino acids. The V and J ends lost 4 bases and 0 bases respectively, with 9 bases between them. The DNA for the CDR3 is TGTGCCAGCAGTGCTCACAGGAACCAAGAGACCCAGTACTTC. This codes for CASSAHRNQETQYF. Filled out from reference TRBV2 and TRBJ2-5, the complete variable domain reads EPEVTQTPSHQVTQMGQEVILRCVPISNHLYFYWYRQILGQKVEFLVSFYNNEISEKSEIFDDQFSVERPDGSNFTLKIRSTKLEDSAMYFCASSAHRNQETQYFGPGTRLLVL.

The V and J genes are TRBV7-6 and TRBJ1-4; tentatively, D is TRBD1 (5 bases). Trimming took off 10 bases at V and 0 bases at J, with 12 bases between the two ends. The CDR3 is 14 residues long. Germline loops: CDR1 SGHVS, CDR2 FNYEAQ. The CDR3 DNA reads TGTGCCACCCAGGAGACAGCAACTAATGAAAAACTGTTTTTT. Residues: CATQETATNEKLFF.